This entry concerns a single T cell receptor (beta chain). Mismatch with germline at one junction end may stem from a read error. This sample was taken from a study of blood T cells in healthy people across ages. Study background: About one barcoded TCR beta cDNA was captured per two T cells.

Primed by a sample-barcoded 5' primer and a J-beta primer mix, a second PCR proceeded for 7 to 11 cycles. Via MiXCR, TCRdb re-called the 5' RACE reads, giving one row per CDR3 protein. Here the sample spans about 1,800,000 distinct CDR3 sequences, under 30% being singletons. This CDR3 has 18 residues. Germline V gives CDR1 LGHNT, CDR2 FRNRAP. Source material: blood. This TCR came from a woman aged 25 to 39 in good health. The V and J genes are TRBV12-5 and TRBJ2-1, with 8 positions matching TRBD1. As DNA, the CDR3 is TGCGCTAGTGCTGGCAGTCCAGGGGGCTTTATAACAAACTACGAGCAGTTCTTC. Translated, it gives CASAGSPGGFITNYEQFF.